This entry concerns a single TCR beta chain. V lost 3 bases to trimming and J lost 2 bases; unmatched junction nucleotides: 6. CDR1 and CDR2 (germline): LNHDA, SQIVND (reference sequence). This CDR3 is 16 amino acids long. Using immunoSEQ multiplex PCR, the repertoire was profiled, and TCRdb retains in-frame clones only, with some absent. The table shows some 170,000 clones, with around 85% occurring only once. The data belong to a study of blood T cell repertoires in COVID-19. The sample taken for sequencing was peripheral blood. The chain couples TRBV19 to TRBJ1-2, with 10 bases identical to TRBD1. The source is a woman aged 60 to 75 with acute or convalescent COVID-19. The CDR3 nucleotides are TGTGCCAGTAGTATTAGGGGGGGACAGGGGAACTATGGCTACACCTTC. Its translation: CASSIRGGQGNYGYTF.